A single sample gave rise to the 29 T cell receptor beta chains below, sequenced in a study of brain T cells in children with intractable seizures. The assay was immunoSEQ multiplex PCR, and TCRdb's table has in-frame clones only and misses some. This sample carries about 64,000 clones, about 96% of them seen once, and the ten largest clones take 0.38%. The input for sequencing was peripheral blood, taken at surgery. All receptors come from a boy younger than two with focal cortical dysplasia and intractable seizures.

This rearrangement joins TRBV2 to TRBJ2-7, with D possibly TRBD1 on 5 matching bases. The CDR3 covers 12 residues. V was shortened by 6 bases and J by 3 bases, with 9 bases between the two germline ends. Germline V gene lookup returns CDR1 SNHLY and CDR2 FYNNEI. As DNA, the CDR3 is TGTGCCAGCAGACAGGCGAACTACGAGCAGTACTTC. The encoded protein is CASRQANYEQYF. Full variable domain (outside the CDR3, taken from reference TRBV2 and TRBJ2-7): EPEVTQTPSHQVTQMGQEVILRCVPISNHLYFYWYRQILGQKVEFLVSFYNNEISEKSEIFDDQFSVERPDGSNFTLKIRSTKLEDSAMYFCASRQANYEQYFGPGTRLTVT.

V gene TRBV28 combines with J gene TRBJ1-2; 9 bases are a match to TRBD1. From germline, CDR1 is MDHEN and CDR2 SYDVKM. V lost 2 bases and J lost 3; bases outside the gene matches: 4. The CDR3 is 15 amino acids. This chain's CDR3 is CASSLGTGRYYGYTF. The CDR3 coding sequence is TGTGCCAGCAGTTTAGGGACAGGGAGGTACTATGGCTACACCTTC.

J is TRBJ2-7 and V is TRBV4-1; TRBD2 agrees at 9 bases. The V gene end was trimmed by 3 bases and the J gene end by 6 bases; junction bases not matched to a gene: 12. The CDR3 covers 16 residues. CDR1 MGHRA and CDR2 YSYEKL come from the germline V gene. The CDR3 bases are TGCGCCAGCAGCCATGCACCCTCCGCGGGGGGGAGCGAGCAGTACTTC. This gives the protein CASSHAPSAGGSEQYF.

This chain connects TRBV4-1 to TRBJ2-1; D remains unclear. Per the germline V gene, CDR1 is MGHRA and CDR2 is YSYEKL. The CDR3 totals 15 residues. Trimming pared 1 base from V and 9 bases from J, leaving 16 bases between. The CDR3 protein is CASSQGWSQQGEQFF. For the CDR3, the DNA is TGCGCCAGCAGCCAAGGCTGGAGTCAGCAAGGTGAGCAGTTCTTC.

This chain uses TRBV4-1 with TRBJ2-1; 9 bases are shared with TRBD2. The V and J ends lost 2 bases and 4 bases, in that order; junction bases with no gene match: 6. The CDR3 extends over 16 amino acids. Germline CDR1 is MGHRA and CDR2 is YSYEKL. This CDR3 reads CASSQMSGGPYNEQFF. The CDR3 bases are TGCGCCAGCAGCCAAATGAGCGGGGGGCCTTACAATGAGCAGTTCTTC.

The J gene is TRBJ1-5, the V gene TRBV24-1; 8 positions agree with TRBD1. The trim removed 9 bases at V and 3 bases at J, leaving 6 bases unmatched. The CDR3 is 14 residues long. CDR1 is KGHDR, CDR2 SFDVKD, per germline. The CDR3 sequence: CATARQGSNQPQHF. The CDR3 DNA reads as TGTGCCACCGCGAGACAGGGGTCCAATCAGCCCCAGCATTTT.

This chain joins TRBV7-3 and TRBJ2-7; D not resolved. Germline CDR1 and CDR2: SGHTA and FQGTGA. The CDR3 loop spans 13 amino acids. Between the trimmed V and J ends, which lost 4 bases and 1 base, there was a span of 8 bases. CDR3 nucleotides: TGTGCCAGCAGCTCGCCCAGTTCCTACGAGCAGTACTTC. This sequence encodes CASSSPSSYEQYF.

The chain employs TRBV13 and TRBJ2-5; 7 nucleotides line up with TRBD1. The CDR3 runs 16 residues. Germline V lookup: CDR1 PRHDT, CDR2 FYEKMQ (reference sequence). V lost 4 bases to trimming and J lost 4 bases; unmatched junction nucleotides: 12. The CDR3 protein is CASSSNFQQGTETQYF. The CDR3 DNA reads TGTGCCAGCAGCTCGAACTTTCAACAGGGGACAGAGACCCAGTACTTC.

The CDR3 is CASSVFSDEQFF. As DNA, the CDR3 is TGCGCCAGCAGTGTTTTTTCGGATGAGCAGTTCTTC. The chain combines TRBV10-2 with TRBJ2-1; the D is unclear. The CDR3 contains 12 residues. Trimming shortened V by 4 bases and J by 8 bases, and 9 bases separated the two germline ends. Germline lookup yields CDR1 WSHSY and CDR2 SAAADI.

This chain links TRBV3-1 (or the pseudogene TRBV3-2) with TRBJ1-4; D unresolved. The CDR3 sequence is 14 residues long. The germline V gene encodes CDR1 LGHDT and CDR2 YNNKEL (reference sequence). Trimming pared 0 bases from V and 8 bases from J, leaving 10 bases between. This chain's CDR3 is CASSQEPAPEKLFF. CDR3 DNA: TGTGCCAGCAGCCAAGAACCGGCCCCCGAAAAACTGTTTTTT.

The rearrangement uses TRBV5-5 and TRBJ2-5, with D possibly being TRBD2 (5 bases). This CDR3 has 12 amino acids. Between the trimmed V and J ends, which lost 2 bases and 5 bases, there was a span of 7 bases. Germline assignment: CDR1 SGHKS and CDR2 YYEKEE (reference sequence). This CDR3 reads CASSFPGETQYF. The CDR3 DNA follows: TGTGCCAGCAGCTTCCCGGGGGAGACCCAGTACTTC. The full variable domain, completed using reference TRBV5-5 and TRBJ2-5, is DAGVTQSPTHLIKTRGQQVTLRCSPISGHKSVSWYQQVLGQGPQFIFQYYEKEERGRGNFPDRFSARQFPNYSSELNVNALLLGDSALYLCASSFPGETQYFGPGTRLLVL.

V usage is TRBV28 and J usage is TRBJ1-5; D might be TRBD1 (5 bases). Trimming cost V 7 bases and J 6 bases, with 13 bases left between them. Germline V gene lookup returns CDR1 MDHEN and CDR2 SYDVKM. The CDR3 contains 13 residues. The CDR3 loop is CASTFGGTQPQHF. For the CDR3, the DNA is TGTGCCAGCACTTTTGGGGGGACTCAGCCCCAGCATTTT. The variable domain in full, with the rest retrieved from reference TRBV28 and TRBJ1-5, is DVKVTQSSRYLVKRTGEKVFLECVQDMDHENMFWYRQDPGLGLRLIYFSYDVKMKEKGDIPEGYSVSREKKERFSLILESASTNQTSMYLCASTFGGTQPQHFGDGTRLSIL.

This clone was counted only a few times. This chain uses TRBV5-4 with TRBJ1-2, with a weak D call TRBD1 (5 bases). The V and J ends lost 1 base and 4 bases respectively, with 8 bases between them. The CDR3 runs to 13 residues. The germline V gene has CDR1 SGHNT and CDR2 YYREEE (reference sequence). The CDR3 nucleotides read TGTGCCAGCAGCTTGCAGGGAGGCTATGGCTACACCTTC. Protein: CASSLQGGYGYTF.

The V and J genes are TRBV5-6 and TRBJ1-2, with D perhaps TRBD1 (6 bases). The germline V and J ends were trimmed by 2 bases and 1 base, with 15 bases remaining between them. This CDR3 is built from 16 residues. Germline assignment: CDR1 SGHDT and CDR2 YYEEEE. The CDR3 DNA follows: TGTGCCAGCAGCTTTCCCAGGGGCACTCTTAACTATGGCTACACCTTC. Translated, it gives CASSFPRGTLNYGYTF.

The CDR3 sequence: CASSPTARPLEQYF. CDR3 in DNA: TGTGCCAGCTCACCAACGGCTAGGCCCCTGGAGCAGTACTTC. The chain uses TRBV18 and TRBJ2-7; D call uncertain. The CDR3 spans 14 residues. Germline CDR1 reads KGHSH; CDR2 reads LQKENI. The V and J ends lost 2 bases and 7 bases respectively, with 15 bases between them.

In its sample, this clone was seen once. J is TRBJ1-4 and V is TRBV7-6; a possible D gene is TRBD1 (6 bases). CDR1 is SGHVS, CDR2 FNYEAQ, per germline. V lost 0 bases, J lost 3 bases, and 11 bases lay in between. The CDR3 has 16 residues. CDR3 amino acids: CASSLATGAANEKLFF. The CDR3 bases are TGTGCCAGCAGCTTAGCGACGGGGGCAGCTAATGAAAAACTGTTTTTT.

The chain is built from TRBV7-9 and TRBJ2-1; D is perhaps TRBD2 (5 bases). The CDR3 length is 13 residues. Germline V CDR1 and CDR2: SEHNR, FQNEAQ (reference sequence). With 1 base removed from V and 8 bases from J, the gap between germline ends came to 9 bases. The CDR3 nucleotides read TGTGCCAGCAGCTTAGTAACGGAGGATGAGCAGTTCTTC. As protein: CASSLVTEDEQFF.

The J gene is TRBJ2-5, the V gene TRBV5-5; tentative D call: TRBD1 (5 bases). The length of the CDR3 is 15 residues. Germline-derived CDR1 and CDR2 are SGHKS and YYEKEE (reference sequence). The V and J ends lost 1 base and 4 bases respectively, with 14 bases between them. The CDR3 protein is CASSLRAGKGETQYF. Written as DNA, the CDR3 is TGTGCCAGCAGCTTGAGGGCAGGGAAAGGAGAGACCCAGTACTTC.

This chain connects TRBV28 to TRBJ1-2; perhaps TRBD1 as D (6 bases). The V and J ends lost 5 bases and 5 bases respectively, with 15 bases between them. Germline lookup yields CDR1 MDHEN and CDR2 SYDVKM. This CDR3 has 14 residues. For the CDR3, the DNA is TGTGCCAGCAGTACCAGGGTAGGGGGGTATGGCTACACCTTC. Protein sequence: CASSTRVGGYGYTF.

V usage is TRBV18 and J usage is TRBJ2-3, with 7 bases lining up with TRBD1. Unmatched junction bases numbered 8, after V lost 3 bases and J lost 2 bases. This CDR3 contains 16 residues. CDR1 is KGHSH and CDR2 is LQKENI in the germline V gene. CDR3 protein: CASSPQGGGPTDTQYF. CDR3 sequence (DNA): TGTGCCAGCTCACCGCAAGGGGGCGGGCCCACAGATACGCAGTATTTT.

The genes are TRBV24-1 and TRBJ1-2; D remains ambiguous. CDR3 length: 15 amino acids. In germline, CDR1 is KGHDR, CDR2 SFDVKD. Trimming took 3 bases from V and 5 from J, leaving 15 bases between them. CDR3 region: CATSDPREGGYGYTF. In DNA, the CDR3 is TGTGCCACCAGTGATCCCCGGGAAGGCGGATATGGCTACACCTTC.

The chain links TRBV29-1 to TRBJ2-1, with TRBD2 as a possible D gene (6 bases). The germline CDR1 and CDR2 sequences are SQVTM and ANQGSEA. V dropped 3 bases and J dropped 7 bases, with 13 bases sitting between them. CDR3 length equals 13 residues. The CDR3 DNA sequence: TGCAGCGTTGATGGAAATGGAGGGAATGAGCAGTTCTTC. It specifies CSVDGNGGNEQFF.

The rearrangement links TRBV4-1 to TRBJ2-7; D may be TRBD1 (6 bases). Germline V CDR1 and CDR2: MGHRA, YSYEKL. V lost 0 bases, J lost 3 bases, and 12 bases lay in between. This CDR3 is built from 15 residues. The CDR3 loop reads CASSQDDSQGYEQYF. The CDR3, as DNA: TGCGCCAGCAGCCAAGATGATTCACAGGGCTACGAGCAGTACTTC.

The chain recombines TRBV7-6 with TRBJ2-3; TRBD2 agrees at 7 bases. The germline V gene encodes CDR1 SGHVS and CDR2 FNYEAQ. CDR3 length: 15 amino acids. The J segment lost 2 bases and the V segment lost 4 bases, leaving 6 bases of the junction unmatched. The CDR3 sequence: CASSSKRDSTDTQYF. In DNA form, the CDR3 reads TGTGCCAGCAGCTCTAAGCGGGACTCCACAGATACGCAGTATTTT.

This sequence joins TRBV12-5 and TRBJ2-1, with 10 bases aligning to TRBD1. The CDR3 is 19 amino acids. Trimming removed 4 bases from V and 0 bases from J; junction bases left unmatched: 12. The germline CDR1 and CDR2 sequences are LGHNT and FRNRAP. This CDR3 is CASGSQRGQGSSSYNEQFF. CDR3 nucleotides: TGTGCTAGTGGTTCACAGAGGGGACAGGGGTCGAGCTCCTACAATGAGCAGTTCTTC.

The chain is built from TRBV6-2 or TRBV6-3 and TRBJ2-7; a possible D gene is TRBD2 (5 bases). This CDR3 region has 15 residues. V was shortened by 6 bases and J by 1 base, with 16 bases between the two germline ends. From germline, CDR1 is MNHEY and CDR2 SVGEGT. The CDR3 nucleotides read TGTGCCAGCAGCAAAGAGTCTAGCCAATCCTACGAGCAGTACTTC. It translates to CASSKESSQSYEQYF.

This clone was detected once. The V call is TRBV20-1, the J call TRBJ2-7; D gene uncertain. Germline V gene sequence: CDR1 DFQATT, CDR2 SNEGSKA (reference sequence). The CDR3 is 11 residues long. The V gene lost 7 bases and the J gene lost 2 bases, with 9 bases spanning the gap. The CDR3 coding sequence is TGCAGTGTCTACCCGACCTACGAGCAGTACTTC. Translated: CSVYPTYEQYF.

The chain joins TRBV5-1 to TRBJ2-5; TRBD2 aligns across 13 bases. The trim removed 3 bases at V and 1 base at J, leaving 6 bases unmatched. Per germline, CDR1 SGHRS and CDR2 YFSETQ. The CDR3 contains 17 residues. CDR3 DNA sequence: TGCGCCAGCAGCTCCGGACTAGCGGGAGTGGGCCAAGAGACCCAGTACTTC. Translation gives CASSSGLAGVGQETQYF. The variable domain in full, with the rest retrieved from reference TRBV5-1 and TRBJ2-5, is KAGVTQTPRYLIKTRGQQVTLSCSPISGHRSVSWYQQTPGQGLQFLFEYFSETQRNKGNFPGRFSGRQFSNSRSEMNVSTLELGDSALYLCASSSGLAGVGQETQYFGPGTRLLVL.

This clone was picked up one time. V and J are TRBV4-1 and TRBJ2-1; a weak D match, TRBD1 (6 bases). This CDR3 is 14 amino acids long. V lost 0 bases, J lost 8 bases, and 11 bases lay in between. Germline V gene sequence: CDR1 MGHRA, CDR2 YSYEKL. The CDR3, as DNA: TGCGCCAGCAGCCAAGATACAGGGACCGATGAGCAGTTCTTC. Translated: CASSQDTGTDEQFF.